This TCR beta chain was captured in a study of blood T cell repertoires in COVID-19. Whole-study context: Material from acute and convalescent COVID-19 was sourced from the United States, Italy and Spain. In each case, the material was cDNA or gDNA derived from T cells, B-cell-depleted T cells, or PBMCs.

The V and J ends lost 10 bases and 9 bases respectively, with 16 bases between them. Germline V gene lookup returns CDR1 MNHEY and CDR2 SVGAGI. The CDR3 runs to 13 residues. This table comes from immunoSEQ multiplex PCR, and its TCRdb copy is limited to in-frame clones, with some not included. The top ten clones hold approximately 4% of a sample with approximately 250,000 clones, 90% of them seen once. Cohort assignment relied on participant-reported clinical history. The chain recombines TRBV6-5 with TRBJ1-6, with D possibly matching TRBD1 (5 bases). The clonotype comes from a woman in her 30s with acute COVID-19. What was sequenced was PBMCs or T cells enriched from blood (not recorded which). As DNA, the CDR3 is TGTGCCACCCGACAGACCGGTATTTCACCCCTCCACTTT. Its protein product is CATRQTGISPLHF.